Shown below are 14 T cell receptor beta chains from a single sample sequenced in a study of HIV-infected patients and healthy controls. All unsorted peripheral T cells were captured because whole blood was used without fractionation. Reverse transcription used around 540 ng RNA and constant-region primers for alpha and beta. Using multiplexing indices, alpha and beta chain libraries were generated apart by chain-specific third strand synthesis. TCRdb re-called the 5' RACE reads with MiXCR, one entry per CDR3 protein. The data show around 26,000 distinct CDR3 sequences, approximately 7.7% seen once. The sequenced sample was blood. These receptors originate from an adult in good health.

This clonotype was recorded a few times. J is TRBJ2-1 and V is TRBV4-2, with unresolved D. Trimming pared 0 bases from V and 9 bases from J, leaving 21 bases between. The CDR3 covers 17 residues. Germline V CDR1 and CDR2: LGHNA, YNFKEQ. Here the CDR3 reads CASSQDTPRARLGEQFF. The CDR3 DNA follows: TGTGCCAGCAGCCAAGACACCCCCCGCGCCCGACTTGGTGAGCAGTTCTTC.

The chain employs TRBV7-9 and TRBJ1-1; a weak D match, TRBD1 (6 bases). V was pared by 5 bases and J by 7 bases, with 20 bases between. The CDR3 extends over 15 amino acids. The V gene's germline CDR1 is SEHNR and CDR2 FQNEAQ (reference sequence). The CDR3 spells CASSLRRRGEDEAFF. The CDR3 nucleotides are TGTGCCAGCAGCCTCCGGCGGAGGGGGGAGGATGAAGCTTTCTTT. The whole variable domain, filled in from reference TRBV7-9 and TRBJ1-1, reads DTGVSQNPRHKITKRGQNVTFRCDPISEHNRLYWYRQTLGQGPEFLTYFQNEAQLEKSRLLSDRFSAERPKGSFSTLEIQRTEQGDSAMYLCASSLRRRGEDEAFFGQGTRLTVV.

This clonotype appeared many times. This chain connects TRBV29-1 to TRBJ1-1; D not resolved. Germline V gives CDR1 SQVTM, CDR2 ANQGSEA. The CDR3 is 12 residues long. V was cut by 2 bases and J by 1 base, with 5 bases left in between. DNA for the CDR3: TGCAGCGTTGAACCGCAGAACACTGAAGCTTTCTTT. Its translation: CSVEPQNTEAFF.

This clonotype was picked up many times. This chain connects TRBV5-4 to TRBJ1-4; weak D call: TRBD1 (5 bases). V was shortened by 2 bases and J by 0 bases, with 14 bases between the two germline ends. CDR3 length: 17 residues. CDR1 is SGHNT and CDR2 is YYREEE in the germline V gene (reference sequence). CDR3 region: CASSLKGRLATNEKLFF. CDR3 nucleotides: TGTGCCAGCAGCTTAAAGGGGCGCCTTGCAACTAATGAAAAACTGTTTTTT.

Many counts were recorded for this clonotype. The V gene is TRBV3-1, the J gene TRBJ1-4; D not resolved. The germline V and J ends were trimmed by 0 bases and 3 bases, with 11 bases remaining between them. This CDR3 comprises 16 residues. Germline assignment: CDR1 LGHDT and CDR2 YNNKEL (reference sequence). CDR3 sequence (DNA): TGTGCCAGCAGCCAAGATTTTACAGTTGCTAATGAAAAACTGTTTTTT. Protein sequence: CASSQDFTVANEKLFF.

This clonotype was seen at least ten times. V is TRBV12-3 or TRBV12-4 and J is TRBJ2-7; a weak D match, TRBD2 (5 bases). The CDR3 extends over 15 amino acids. V lost 5 bases and J lost 0, with 14 bases in between. The chain's CDR3 is CASSPSGVLSYEQYF. In nucleotides, the CDR3 is TGTGCCAGCAGTCCAAGCGGAGTACTCTCCTACGAGCAGTACTTC.

This clonotype was seen ten or more times. The chain employs TRBV7-9 and TRBJ2-3; D may be TRBD1 or TRBD2 (6 bases each). The length of the CDR3 is 13 residues. Germline lookup yields CDR1 SEHNR and CDR2 FQNEAQ (reference sequence). V lost 9 bases and J 4 bases, leaving 14 bases between the germline ends. CDR3 sequence: CASEWRGADTQYF. For the CDR3, the DNA is TGTGCCAGTGAGTGGAGGGGGGCAGATACGCAGTATTTT.

This clonotype was counted ten times or more. The V call is TRBV24-1, the J call TRBJ2-2, with TRBD1 matching 7 bases. J gave up 4 bases and V 3 bases, and 4 bases lay outside the gene matches. Germline V gene lookup returns CDR1 KGHDR and CDR2 SFDVKD. The CDR3 spans 15 residues. The CDR3 loop is CATSDGQVRTGELFF. Written as DNA, the CDR3 is TGTGCCACCAGTGATGGACAGGTTCGCACCGGGGAGCTGTTTTTT.

This clonotype was detected ten times or more. In nucleotides, the CDR3 is TGTGCCAGTAGTATCATGCTCCAAGAGACCCAGTACTTC. Residues: CASSIMLQETQYF. The chain employs TRBV19 and TRBJ2-5; no reliable D call. The V end was cut by 3 bases, the J end by 1 base, with 6 bases between. Germline V CDR1 and CDR2: LNHDA, SQIVND (reference sequence). The CDR3 consists of 13 residues.

This clonotype was found many times. The rearrangement joins TRBV20-1 to TRBJ2-5; no firm D call. The germline V gene encodes CDR1 DFQATT and CDR2 SNEGSKA (reference sequence). Trimming shortened V by 3 bases and J by 1 base, and 6 bases separated the two germline ends. The CDR3 has 12 residues. CDR3 amino acids: CSASLVQETQYF. CDR3 DNA: TGCAGTGCTAGCCTGGTCCAAGAGACCCAGTACTTC.

This clonotype occurred many times. The junction shows a germline mismatch at one end, possibly a read error. V gene TRBV14 combines with J gene TRBJ2-6; the match to TRBD1 covers 8 bases. Germline V gene data show CDR1 as SGHDN and CDR2 as FVKESK. The CDR3 is 14 residues long. Written as DNA, the CDR3 is TGTGCCAGCAGCCAATTGACAGGGGTCAACGTCCTGACTTTC. Protein sequence: CASSQLTGVNVLTF.

This clonotype was seen many times. The chain couples TRBV12-3 or TRBV12-4 to TRBJ2-3, with no clear D. V lost 5 bases, J lost 0 bases, and 6 bases lay in between. The CDR3 loop spans 13 amino acids. CDR3 nucleotide sequence: TGTGCCAGCAGTAGATTTAGCACAGATACGCAGTATTTT. As protein: CASSRFSTDTQYF.

In its sample, this clonotype was seen a few times. J is TRBJ2-1 and V is TRBV7-8; 7 nucleotides line up with TRBD2. CDR3 length equals 15 residues. Per germline, CDR1 SGHVS and CDR2 FQNEAQ. V gave up 4 bases and J gave up 3 bases; unmatched junction bases: 6. For the CDR3, the DNA is TGTGCCAGCAGCTCTGGCGGGGGAAGCTACAATGAGCAGTTCTTC. Its translation: CASSSGGGSYNEQFF.

The table lists this clonotype with many counts. The V call is TRBV5-1, the J call TRBJ1-1; D is uncertain. Trimming stripped 3 bases from V and 2 bases from J, with 11 bases between. This CDR3 spans 14 amino acids. Germline V gene lookup returns CDR1 SGHRS and CDR2 YFSETQ. Here the CDR3 DNA reads TGCGCCAGCAGCTACCTACCAGGTAACACTGAAGCTTTCTTT. Protein product: CASSYLPGNTEAFF.